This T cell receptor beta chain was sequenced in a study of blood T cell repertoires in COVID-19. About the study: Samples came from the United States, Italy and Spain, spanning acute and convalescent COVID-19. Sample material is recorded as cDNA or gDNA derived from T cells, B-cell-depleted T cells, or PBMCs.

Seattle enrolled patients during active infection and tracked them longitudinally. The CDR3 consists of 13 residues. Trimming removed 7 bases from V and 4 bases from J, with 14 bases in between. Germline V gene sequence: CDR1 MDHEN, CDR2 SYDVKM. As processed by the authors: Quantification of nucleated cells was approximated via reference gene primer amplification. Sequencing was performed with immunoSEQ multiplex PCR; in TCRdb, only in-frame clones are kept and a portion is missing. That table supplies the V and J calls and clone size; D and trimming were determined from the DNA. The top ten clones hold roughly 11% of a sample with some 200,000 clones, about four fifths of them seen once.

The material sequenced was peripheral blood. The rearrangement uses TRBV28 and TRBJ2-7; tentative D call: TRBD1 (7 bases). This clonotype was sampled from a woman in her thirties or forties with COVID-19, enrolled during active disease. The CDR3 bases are TGTGCCAGCAAGTCCAGGGGGGAGTACGAGCAGTACTTC. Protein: CASKSRGEYEQYF.